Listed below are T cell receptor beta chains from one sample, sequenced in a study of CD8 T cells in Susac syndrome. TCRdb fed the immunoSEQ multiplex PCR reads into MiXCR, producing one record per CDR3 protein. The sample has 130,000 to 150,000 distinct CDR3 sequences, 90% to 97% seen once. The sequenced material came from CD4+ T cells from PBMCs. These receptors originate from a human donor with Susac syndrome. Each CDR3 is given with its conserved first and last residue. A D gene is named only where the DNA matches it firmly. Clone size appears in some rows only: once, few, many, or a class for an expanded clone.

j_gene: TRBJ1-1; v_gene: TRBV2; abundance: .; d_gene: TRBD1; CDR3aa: CASRADRTTEAFF; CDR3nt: TGTGCCAGCAGAGCGGACAGGACCACTGAAGCTTTCTTT
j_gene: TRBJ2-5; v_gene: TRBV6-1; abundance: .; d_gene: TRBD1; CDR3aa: CASSVASGTVQETQYF; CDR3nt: TGTGCCAGCAGTGTTGCATCCGGGACAGTCCAAGAGACCCAGTACTTC
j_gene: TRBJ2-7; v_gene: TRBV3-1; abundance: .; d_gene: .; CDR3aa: CASSRAQGEQYF; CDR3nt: TGTGCCAGCAGCCGCGCCCAGGGCGAGCAGTACTTC
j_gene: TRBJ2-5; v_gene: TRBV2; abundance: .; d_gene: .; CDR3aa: CASSEFVQETQYF; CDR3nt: TGTGCCAGCAGTGAATTCGTACAAGAGACCCAGTACTTC
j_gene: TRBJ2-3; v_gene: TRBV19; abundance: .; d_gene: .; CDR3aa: CASWGLTDTQYF; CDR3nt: TGTGCCAGTTGGGGATTAACAGATACGCAGTATTTT
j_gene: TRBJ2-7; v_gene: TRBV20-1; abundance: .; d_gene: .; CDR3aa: CSASGLPYEQYF; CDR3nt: TGCAGTGCTAGCGGTCTACCCTACGAGCAGTACTTC
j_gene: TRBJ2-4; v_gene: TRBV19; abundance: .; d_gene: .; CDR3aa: CASSTEFGFINIQYF; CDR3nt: TGTGCCAGTAGTACCGAGTTCGGGTTTATAAACATTCAGTACTTC
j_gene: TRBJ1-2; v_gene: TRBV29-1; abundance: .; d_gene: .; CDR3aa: CSVVGRNGYYGYTF; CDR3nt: TGCAGCGTTGTTGGGAGGAATGGGTACTATGGCTACACCTTC
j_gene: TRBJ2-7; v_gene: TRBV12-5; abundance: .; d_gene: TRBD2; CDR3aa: CASGRDYYEQYF; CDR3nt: TGTGCTAGTGGCAGGGACTACTACGAGCAGTACTTC
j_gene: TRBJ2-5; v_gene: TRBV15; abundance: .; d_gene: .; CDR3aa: CATSRGQTQETQYF; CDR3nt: TGTGCCACCAGCAGAGGACAGACCCAAGAGACCCAGTACTTC
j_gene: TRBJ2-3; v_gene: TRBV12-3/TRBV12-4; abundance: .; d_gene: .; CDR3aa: CASSLGITDTQYF; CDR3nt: TGTGCCAGCAGTTTAGGTATCACAGATACGCAGTATTTT
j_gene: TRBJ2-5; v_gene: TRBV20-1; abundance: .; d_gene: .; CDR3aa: CSARDEGGPQETQYF; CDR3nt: TGCAGTGCTAGAGATGAAGGAGGGCCTCAAGAGACCCAGTACTTC
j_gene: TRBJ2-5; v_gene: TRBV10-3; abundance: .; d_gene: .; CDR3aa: CATSGGVRETQYF; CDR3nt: TGTGCCACCTCGGGCGGGGTCCGAGAGACCCAGTACTTC
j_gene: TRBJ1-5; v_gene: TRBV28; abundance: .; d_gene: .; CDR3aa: CASRPGGNQPQHF; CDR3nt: TGTGCCAGCAGGCCAGGGGGCAATCAGCCCCAGCATTTT
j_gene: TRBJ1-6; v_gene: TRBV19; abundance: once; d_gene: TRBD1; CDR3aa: CASGQGTNSPLHF; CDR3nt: TGTGCCAGCGGACAGGGGACGAATTCACCCCTCCACTTT
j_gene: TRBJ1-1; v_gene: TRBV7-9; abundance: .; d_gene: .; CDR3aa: CASSLDHQTEAFF; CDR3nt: TGTGCCAGCAGCTTAGATCACCAGACCGAAGCTTTCTTT
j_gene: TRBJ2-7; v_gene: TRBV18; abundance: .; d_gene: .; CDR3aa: CASSNQGFGEQYF; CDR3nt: TGTGCCAGCTCCAACCAGGGTTTCGGAGAGCAGTACTTC
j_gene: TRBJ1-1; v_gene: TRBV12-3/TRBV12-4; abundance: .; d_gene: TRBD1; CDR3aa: CASSPPGQGAREAFF; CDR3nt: TGTGCCAGCAGTCCCCCGGGACAGGGGGCCCGTGAAGCTTTCTTT
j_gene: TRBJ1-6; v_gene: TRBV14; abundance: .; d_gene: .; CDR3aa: CASSQARSKGSPLHF; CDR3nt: TGTGCCAGCAGCCAAGCCCGATCCAAGGGTTCACCCCTCCACTTT
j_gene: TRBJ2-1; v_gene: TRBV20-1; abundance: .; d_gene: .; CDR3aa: CSARASQGVPPQFF; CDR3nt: TGCAGTGCTAGAGCCTCACAGGGTGTCCCCCCCCAGTTCTTC
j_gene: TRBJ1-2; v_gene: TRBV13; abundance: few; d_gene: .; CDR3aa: CASSRDPNYGYTF; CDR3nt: TGTGCCAGCAGCCGCGATCCTAACTATGGCTACACCTTC
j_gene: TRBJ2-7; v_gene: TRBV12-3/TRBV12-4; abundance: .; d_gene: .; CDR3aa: CASSGMGEQYF; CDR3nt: TGTGCCAGCAGTGGTATGGGCGAGCAGTACTTC
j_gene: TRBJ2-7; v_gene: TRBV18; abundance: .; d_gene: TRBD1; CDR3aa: CASSPSTGYSYEQYF; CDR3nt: TGTGCCAGCTCACCCTCGACAGGGTACTCCTACGAGCAGTACTTC
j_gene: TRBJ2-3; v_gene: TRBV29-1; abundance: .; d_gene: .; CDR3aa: CSVLRDGTDTQYF; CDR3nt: TGCAGCGTTCTCCGGGACGGCACAGATACGCAGTATTTT
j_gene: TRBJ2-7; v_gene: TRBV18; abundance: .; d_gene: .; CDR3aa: CASSGSYEQYF; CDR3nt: TGTGCCAGCTCAGGGTCCTACGAGCAGTACTTC
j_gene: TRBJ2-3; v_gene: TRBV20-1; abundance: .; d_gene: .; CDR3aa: CSAPRGLFTDTQYF; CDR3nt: TGCAGTGCTCCGCGGGGGCTTTTCACAGATACGCAGTATTTT
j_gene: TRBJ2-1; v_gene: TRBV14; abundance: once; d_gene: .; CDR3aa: CASSQAGYNEQFF; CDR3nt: TGTGCCAGCAGCCAAGCTGGGTACAATGAGCAGTTCTTC
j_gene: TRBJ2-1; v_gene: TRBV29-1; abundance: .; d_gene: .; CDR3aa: CSVTLTSRNEQFF; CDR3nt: TGCAGCGTTACCCTCACTAGTAGGAATGAGCAGTTCTTC
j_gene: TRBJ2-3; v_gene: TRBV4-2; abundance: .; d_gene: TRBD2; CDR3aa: CASSQVSGGARDTQYF; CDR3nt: TGTGCCAGCAGCCAGGTTAGCGGGGGGGCCCGGGATACGCAGTATTTT
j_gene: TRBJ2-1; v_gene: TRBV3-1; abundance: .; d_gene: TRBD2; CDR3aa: CASSQILSGRAGDEQFF; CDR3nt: TGTGCCAGCAGCCAAATACTTAGCGGGAGGGCCGGGGATGAGCAGTTCTTC
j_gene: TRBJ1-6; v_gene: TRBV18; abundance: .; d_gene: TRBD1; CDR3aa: CASSPQDRGSPLHF; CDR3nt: TGTGCCAGCTCACCGCAGGACAGGGGCTCACCCCTCCACTTT
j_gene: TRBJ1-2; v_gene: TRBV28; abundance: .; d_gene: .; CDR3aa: CASSFEGGYTF; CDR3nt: TGTGCCAGCAGTTTTGAAGGTGGCTACACCTTC
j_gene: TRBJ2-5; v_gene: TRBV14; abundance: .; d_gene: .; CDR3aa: CASSQGWDGEYF; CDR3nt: TGTGCCAGCAGCCAAGGCTGGGACGGAGAGTACTTC
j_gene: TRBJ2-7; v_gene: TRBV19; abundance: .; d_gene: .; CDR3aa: CASSTRDGAYEQYF; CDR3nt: TGTGCCAGTAGTACCCGCGACGGTGCCTACGAGCAGTACTTC
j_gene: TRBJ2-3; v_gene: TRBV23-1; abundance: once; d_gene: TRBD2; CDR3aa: CASRPTSGCADTQYF; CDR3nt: TGCGCCAGCAGACCCACTAGCGGGTGTGCGGATACGCAGTATTTT
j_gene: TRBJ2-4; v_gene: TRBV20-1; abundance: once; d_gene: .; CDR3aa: CSVPGSLAKNIQYF; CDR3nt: TGCAGTGTCCCGGGGTCCCTAGCCAAAAACATTCAGTACTTC
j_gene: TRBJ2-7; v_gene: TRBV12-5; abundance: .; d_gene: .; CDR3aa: CASGVQYYEQYF; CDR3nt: TGTGCTAGTGGAGTTCAGTACTACGAGCAGTACTTC
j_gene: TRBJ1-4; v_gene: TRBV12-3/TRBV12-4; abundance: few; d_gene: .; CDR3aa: CASRPGQPNEKLFF; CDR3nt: TGTGCCAGCAGACCCGGACAGCCTAATGAAAAACTGTTTTTT
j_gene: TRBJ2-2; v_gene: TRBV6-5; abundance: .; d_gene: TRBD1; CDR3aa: CASRRTGSNTGELFF; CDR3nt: TGTGCCAGCAGAAGGACAGGGTCGAACACCGGGGAGCTGTTTTTT
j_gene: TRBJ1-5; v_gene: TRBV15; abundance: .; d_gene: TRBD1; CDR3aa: CATSRDGRGGGQPQHF; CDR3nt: TGTGCCACCAGCAGAGACGGAAGAGGGGGCGGGCAGCCCCAGCATTTT
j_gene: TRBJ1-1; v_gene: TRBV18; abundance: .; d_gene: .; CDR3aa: CASSPGGRGEAFF; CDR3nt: TGTGCCAGCTCACCAGGAGGGCGAGGTGAAGCTTTCTTT
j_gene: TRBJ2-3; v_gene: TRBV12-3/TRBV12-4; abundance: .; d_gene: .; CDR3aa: CASSSRSATDTQYF; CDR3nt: TGTGCCAGCAGTTCCCGAAGTGCAACAGATACGCAGTATTTT
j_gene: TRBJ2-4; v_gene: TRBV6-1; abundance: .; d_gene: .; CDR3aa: CASRGLPKNIQYF; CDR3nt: TGTGCCAGCAGGGGACTTCCTAAAAACATTCAGTACTTC
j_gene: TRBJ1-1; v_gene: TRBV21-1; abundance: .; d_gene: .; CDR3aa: CASSPTAQAFF; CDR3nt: TGTGCCAGCAGCCCCACGGCCCAAGCTTTCTTT
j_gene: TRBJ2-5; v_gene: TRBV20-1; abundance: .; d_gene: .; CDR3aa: CSARVQAETQYF; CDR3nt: TGCAGTGCTAGAGTCCAGGCAGAGACCCAGTACTTC
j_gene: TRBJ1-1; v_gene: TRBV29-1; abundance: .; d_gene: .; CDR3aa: CSVVGQGLNTEAFF; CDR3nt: TGCAGCGTTGTCGGTCAGGGGCTGAACACTGAAGCTTTCTTT
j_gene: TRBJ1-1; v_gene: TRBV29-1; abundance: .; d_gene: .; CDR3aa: CSAQTGVHTEAFF; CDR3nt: TGCAGCGCCCAAACGGGGGTCCACACTGAAGCTTTCTTT
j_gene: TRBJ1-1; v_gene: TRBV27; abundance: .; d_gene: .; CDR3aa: CASSLSPVAALNTEAFF; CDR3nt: TGTGCCAGCAGTTTATCCCCCGTTGCCGCCTTGAACACTGAAGCTTTCTTT
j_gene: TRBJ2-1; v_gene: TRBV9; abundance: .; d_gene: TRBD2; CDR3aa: CASSVWDSGGASSYNEQFF; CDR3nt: TGTGCCAGCAGCGTATGGGATAGCGGGGGGGCCTCGTCCTACAATGAGCAGTTCTTC
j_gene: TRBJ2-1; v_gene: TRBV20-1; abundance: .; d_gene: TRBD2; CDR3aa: CSASIASGSNNEQFF; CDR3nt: TGCAGTGCTAGTATAGCTAGCGGGAGTAACAATGAGCAGTTCTTC
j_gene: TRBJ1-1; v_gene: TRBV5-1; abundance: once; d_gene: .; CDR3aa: CASSPEGFRTEAFF; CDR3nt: TGCGCCAGCAGCCCGGAGGGGTTTCGGACTGAAGCTTTCTTT
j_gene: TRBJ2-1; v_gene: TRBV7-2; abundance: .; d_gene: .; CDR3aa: CASSPQVYNEQFF; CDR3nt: TGTGCCAGCAGCCCACAGGTATACAATGAGCAGTTCTTC
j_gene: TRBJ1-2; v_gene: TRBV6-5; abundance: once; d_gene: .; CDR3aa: CASSPYPPRDGYTF; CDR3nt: TGTGCCAGCAGCCCCTACCCCCCGAGAGATGGCTACACCTTC
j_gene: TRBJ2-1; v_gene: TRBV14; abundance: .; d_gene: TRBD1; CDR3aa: CASSQEDVWDRRRRSYNEQFF; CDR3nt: TGTGCCAGCAGCCAAGAGGATGTCTGGGACAGGAGGCGTCGGTCCTACAATGAGCAGTTCTTC
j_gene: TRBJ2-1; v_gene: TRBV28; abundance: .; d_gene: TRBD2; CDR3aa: CASSPGLAGGSEQFF; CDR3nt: TGTGCCAGCAGCCCGGGACTAGCGGGAGGTAGTGAGCAGTTCTTC
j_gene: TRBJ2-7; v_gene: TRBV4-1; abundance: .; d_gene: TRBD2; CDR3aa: CASRHIAGTYEQYF; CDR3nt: TGCGCCAGCAGGCACATAGCGGGAACCTACGAGCAGTACTTC
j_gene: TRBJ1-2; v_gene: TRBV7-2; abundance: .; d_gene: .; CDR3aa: CASSSQGISYTF; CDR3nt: TGTGCCAGCAGCTCACAGGGAATTAGCTACACCTTC